This entry features one T cell receptor (beta chain) sequence. The entry originates in a study of blood T cell repertoires in COVID-19. Study information: The cDNA or gDNA used as material had been derived from T cells, B-cell-depleted T cells, or PBMCs.

The trim removed 7 bases at V and 4 bases at J, leaving 6 bases unmatched. CDR1 and CDR2 (germline): SNHLY, FYNNEI. The CDR3 is 15 residues long. In the authors' workflow: For nucleated cells, counts were estimated from reference gene primer amplification. Profiling relied on immunoSEQ multiplex PCR, and the TCRdb table lists in-frame clones only, not all of them. The V and J calls and clone size were taken over from that table, and D and trimming were inferred from the DNA. The repertoire holds about 100,000 clones, approximately 91% seen once, with around 6.5% in the top ten. This clonotype was sampled from a woman aged 60-75 years with acute or convalescent COVID-19. Sequenced: peripheral blood. The rearrangement links TRBV2 to TRBJ2-2; TRBD1 aligns across 10 bases. The CDR3 here is CASNPRTGGTGELFF. CDR3 nucleotides: TGTGCCAGCAATCCGAGGACAGGGGGCACCGGGGAGCTGTTTTTT.